Given below is one TCR beta chain in context. The antigen remains unidentified. These data come from a study of CXCR3-negative and CXCR3-positive naive CD8 T cells. The CDR3 spans 14 residues. The libraries of TRB cDNA were constructed through 5' RACE using UMI labels. TCRdb re-called the 5' RACE reads and gives one entry per CDR3 protein, without DNA. The sample has 85,000 to 130,000 distinct CDR3 sequences. Study-wide results and limits: The study found comparably high diversity in both naive subsets and much lower diversity in memory CD8+ cells. CXCR3-positive naive cells carried more hydrophobic TRB CDR3s than CXCR3-negative ones.

The sample consisted of naive CXCR3+ CD8+ T cells from blood. As for subset: CD45RO-CCR7+CD27+CD95- naive CD8+ T cells expressing CXCR3 (TNR3+). The source is a human donor in good health. Some clones in this sample may be carry-over from other donors' samples. This chain uses TRBV12-3 or TRBV12-4 with TRBJ2-7. The CDR3 protein is CASSFGQSTYEQYF.